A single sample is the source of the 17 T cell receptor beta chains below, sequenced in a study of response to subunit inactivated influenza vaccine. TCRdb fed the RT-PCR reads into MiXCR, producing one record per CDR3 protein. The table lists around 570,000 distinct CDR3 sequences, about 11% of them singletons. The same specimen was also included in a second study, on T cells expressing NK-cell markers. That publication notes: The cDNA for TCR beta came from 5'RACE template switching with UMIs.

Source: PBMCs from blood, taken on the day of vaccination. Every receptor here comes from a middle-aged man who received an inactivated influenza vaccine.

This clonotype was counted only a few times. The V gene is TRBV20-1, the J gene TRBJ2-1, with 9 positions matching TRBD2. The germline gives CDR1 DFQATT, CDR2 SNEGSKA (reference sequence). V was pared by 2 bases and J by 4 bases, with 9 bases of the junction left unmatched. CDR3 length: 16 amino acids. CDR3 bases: TGCAGTGCTAGATCCTCGGGCCTAGCGGGATACAATGAGCAGTTCTTC. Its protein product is CSARSSGLAGYNEQFF.

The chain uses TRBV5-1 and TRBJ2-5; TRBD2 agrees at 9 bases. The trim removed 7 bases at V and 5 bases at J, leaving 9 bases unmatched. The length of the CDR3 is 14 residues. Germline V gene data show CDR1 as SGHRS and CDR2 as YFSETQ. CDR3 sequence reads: CASGRLAGAETQYF. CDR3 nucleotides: TGCGCCAGCGGCCGGTTAGCGGGAGCCGAGACCCAGTACTTC.

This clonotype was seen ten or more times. The CDR3 loop reads CASSLGQGGYQPQHF. The CDR3 nucleotides read TGTGCCAGCAGCTTAGGGCAGGGCGGTTATCAGCCCCAGCATTTT. The rearrangement uses TRBV7-2 and TRBJ1-5; D may be TRBD1 (5 bases). V was cut by 1 base and J by 5 bases, with 12 bases left in between. CDR3 length: 15 residues. Germline V CDR1 and CDR2: SGHTA, FQGNSA.

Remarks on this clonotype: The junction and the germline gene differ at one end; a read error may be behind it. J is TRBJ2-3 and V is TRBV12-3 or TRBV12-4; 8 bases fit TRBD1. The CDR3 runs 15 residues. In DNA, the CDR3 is TGTGCCAGCTGTTTAGACAGGGGTTACACAGATACGCAGTATTTT. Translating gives CASCLDRGYTDTQYF.

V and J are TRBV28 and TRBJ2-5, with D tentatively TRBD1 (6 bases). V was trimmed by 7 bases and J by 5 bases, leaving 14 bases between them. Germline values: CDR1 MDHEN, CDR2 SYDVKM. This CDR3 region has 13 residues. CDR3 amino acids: CASTRTVRETQYF. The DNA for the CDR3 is TGTGCCAGCACGAGGACAGTACGGGAGACCCAGTACTTC.

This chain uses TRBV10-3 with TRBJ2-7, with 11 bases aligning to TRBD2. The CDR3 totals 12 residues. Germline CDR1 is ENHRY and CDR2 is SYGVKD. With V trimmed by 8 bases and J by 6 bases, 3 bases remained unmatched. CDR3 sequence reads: CAIRLAGGEQYF. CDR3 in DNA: TGTGCCATCCGTCTAGCGGGAGGCGAGCAGTACTTC.

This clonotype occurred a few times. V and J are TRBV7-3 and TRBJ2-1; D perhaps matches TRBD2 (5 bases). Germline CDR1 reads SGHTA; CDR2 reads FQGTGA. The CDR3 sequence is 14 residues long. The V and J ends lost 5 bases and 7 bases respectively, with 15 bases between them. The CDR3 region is CASSPTTGGNEQFF. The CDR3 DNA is TGTGCCAGCAGCCCGACTACTGGTGGTAATGAGCAGTTCTTC.

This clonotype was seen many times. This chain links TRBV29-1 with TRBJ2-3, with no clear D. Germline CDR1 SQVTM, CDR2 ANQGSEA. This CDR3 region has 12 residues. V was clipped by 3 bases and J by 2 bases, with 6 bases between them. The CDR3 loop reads CSVEGLTDTQYF. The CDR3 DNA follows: TGCAGCGTTGAGGGCCTCACAGATACGCAGTATTTT.

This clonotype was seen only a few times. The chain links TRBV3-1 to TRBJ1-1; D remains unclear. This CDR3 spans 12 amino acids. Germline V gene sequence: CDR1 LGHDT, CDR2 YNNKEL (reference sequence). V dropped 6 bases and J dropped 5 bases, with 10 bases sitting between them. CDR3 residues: CASRATATEAFF. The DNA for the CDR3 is TGTGCCAGCAGAGCCACAGCGACTGAAGCTTTCTTT.

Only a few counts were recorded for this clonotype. The CDR3 loop reads CASSPKTGGNSPLHF. CDR3 in DNA: TGCGCCAGCAGCCCGAAGACAGGGGGAAATTCACCCCTCCACTTT. The chain couples TRBV5-1 to TRBJ1-6; 9 nucleotides align to TRBD1. J lost 7 bases, V lost 4 bases, and 6 bases had no gene match. The CDR3 length is 15 residues. Germline V CDR1 and CDR2: SGHRS, YFSETQ. The full variable domain, its missing parts supplied by reference TRBV5-1 and TRBJ1-6, is KAGVTQTPRYLIKTRGQQVTLSCSPISGHRSVSWYQQTPGQGLQFLFEYFSETQRNKGNFPGRFSGRQFSNSRSEMNVSTLELGDSALYLCASSPKTGGNSPLHFGNGTRLTVT.

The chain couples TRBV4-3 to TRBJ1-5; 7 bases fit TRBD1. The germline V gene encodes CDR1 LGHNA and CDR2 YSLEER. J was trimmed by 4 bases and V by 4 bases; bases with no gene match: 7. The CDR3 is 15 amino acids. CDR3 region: CASSRYTGENQPQHF. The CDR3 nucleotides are TGCGCCAGCAGCCGGTATACAGGGGAAAATCAGCCCCAGCATTTT.

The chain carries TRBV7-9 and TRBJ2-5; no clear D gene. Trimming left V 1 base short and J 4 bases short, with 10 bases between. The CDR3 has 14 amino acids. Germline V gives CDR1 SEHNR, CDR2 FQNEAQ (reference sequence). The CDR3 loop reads CASSLEPAGETQYF. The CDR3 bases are TGTGCCAGCAGCTTAGAGCCAGCAGGAGAGACCCAGTACTTC.

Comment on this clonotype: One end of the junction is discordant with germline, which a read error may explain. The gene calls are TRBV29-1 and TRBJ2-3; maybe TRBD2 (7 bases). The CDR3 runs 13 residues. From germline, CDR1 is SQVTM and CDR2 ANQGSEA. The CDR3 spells CSVEAGGTATQYF. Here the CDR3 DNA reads TGCAGCGTTGAAGCGGGGGGCACAGCTACGCAGTATTTT.

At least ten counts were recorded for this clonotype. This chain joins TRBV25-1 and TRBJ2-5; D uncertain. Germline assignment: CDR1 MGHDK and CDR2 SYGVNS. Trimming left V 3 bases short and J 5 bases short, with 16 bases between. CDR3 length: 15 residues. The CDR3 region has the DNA TGTGCCAGCAGTGAGGGGTCGGGTTCCGGGGAGACCCAGTACTTC. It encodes CASSEGSGSGETQYF.

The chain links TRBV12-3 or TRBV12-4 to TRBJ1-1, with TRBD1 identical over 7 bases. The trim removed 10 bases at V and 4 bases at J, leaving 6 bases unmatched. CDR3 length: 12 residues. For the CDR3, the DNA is TGTGCCACTAGCGCAGGGGGCACTGAAGCTTTCTTT. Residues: CATSAGGTEAFF.

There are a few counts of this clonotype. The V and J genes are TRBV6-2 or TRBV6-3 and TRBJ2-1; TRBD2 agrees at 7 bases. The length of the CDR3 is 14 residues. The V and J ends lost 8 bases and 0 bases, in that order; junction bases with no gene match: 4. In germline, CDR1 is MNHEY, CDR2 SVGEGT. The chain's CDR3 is CASARGVSYNEQFF. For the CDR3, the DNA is TGTGCCAGCGCTCGGGGGGTCTCCTACAATGAGCAGTTCTTC.

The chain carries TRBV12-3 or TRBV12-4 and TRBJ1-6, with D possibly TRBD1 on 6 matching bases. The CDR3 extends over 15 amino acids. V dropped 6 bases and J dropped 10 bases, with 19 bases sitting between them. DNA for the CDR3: TGTGCCAGCAGCGCTAACAGGGCGGCGGGATCACCCCTCCACTTT. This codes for CASSANRAAGSPLHF.